This TCR beta chain came from a study of cytomegalovirus exposure and HLA in healthy donors (dated by TCRdb to 2016 to 2017). The study in broad terms: The 650 to 800 repertoires of the first cohort and the 95 to 150 validation repertoires were produced on the same platform, according to a later analysis. The study aimed to test whether signatures of past pathogen exposure could be identified by cataloging public T cell receptors. In addition to the first cohort of about 650 subjects, a separate validation cohort of under 150 different subjects was used. The study combined high-throughput TCR immunosequencing, statistical association of individual TCRs with disease status, and machine learning to predict cytomegalovirus infection status. The research as a whole found: The authors suggested that the approach could potentially be generalized to other disease states and immunological phenotypes. A later analysis found that TCRs clustered in the first cohort also tended to co-occur in the 110 or so validation repertoires, with approximately 93% of cluster scores above 0. In vitro tests confirmed that a few of the cytomegalovirus-associated TCR beta chains recognize cytomegalovirus antigens. In both the original and validation cohorts, the classifier was reported to diagnose cytomegalovirus status with high specificity and sensitivity. All 130 or so repertoires were used to score co-occurrence in the validation cohort in a later analysis, because that analysis had no HLA typing for the cohort. Most TCR sequences were observed very rarely across donors, whereas some public TCRs were present in many individuals. A total of 150 to 200 TCR beta chains were listed by the study as associated with cytomegalovirus.

Comments on this clone: Its antigen specificity is not known. Base quality data are lacking; no much larger clone is found one base away.

The library came from the immunoSEQ multiplex PCR assay. As for how the authors treated the data: A statistical classification framework was built to diagnose cytomegalovirus status from the catalog of TCR beta chain sequences. This immuneACCESS table, as held by TCRdb, lists in-frame sequences with V and J called but not all clones. Of the missing ones, under half trace to an unresolved V gene in checked studies; the others have no known cause. That table gives V, J and clone size, and the DNA gave D and trimming. The sample profile shows approximately 210,000 clones; 70% to 90% of them were found once. Roughly 3% of the sample comes from the top ten. Separate from the roughly 650-subject first cohort, the validation cohort of 95 to 150 subjects was the group to which the donors belonged. CDR1 and CDR2 are drawn from the germline V gene (reference sequence): LNHDA, SQIVND. The CDR3 spans 16 residues, from the cysteine through the phenylalanine. Of all the DNA, just the CDR3 is kept, 48 bases in frame from base 1. V is cut back by 9 bases and J by 7 bases, with 16 bases in the junction unmatched.

The receptor chain draws on TRBV19 and TRBJ2-1; 9 central nucleotides agree with TRBD1. The sequencing sample was made of PBMCs. The receptor's source is a woman between 18 and 29 years old in good health and CMV-seronegative. The bases read TGTGCCAGCGATCCGGGACAGGGTGGGTTCGGAAATGAGCAGTTCTTC. Its translation reads: CASDPGQGGFGNEQFF.